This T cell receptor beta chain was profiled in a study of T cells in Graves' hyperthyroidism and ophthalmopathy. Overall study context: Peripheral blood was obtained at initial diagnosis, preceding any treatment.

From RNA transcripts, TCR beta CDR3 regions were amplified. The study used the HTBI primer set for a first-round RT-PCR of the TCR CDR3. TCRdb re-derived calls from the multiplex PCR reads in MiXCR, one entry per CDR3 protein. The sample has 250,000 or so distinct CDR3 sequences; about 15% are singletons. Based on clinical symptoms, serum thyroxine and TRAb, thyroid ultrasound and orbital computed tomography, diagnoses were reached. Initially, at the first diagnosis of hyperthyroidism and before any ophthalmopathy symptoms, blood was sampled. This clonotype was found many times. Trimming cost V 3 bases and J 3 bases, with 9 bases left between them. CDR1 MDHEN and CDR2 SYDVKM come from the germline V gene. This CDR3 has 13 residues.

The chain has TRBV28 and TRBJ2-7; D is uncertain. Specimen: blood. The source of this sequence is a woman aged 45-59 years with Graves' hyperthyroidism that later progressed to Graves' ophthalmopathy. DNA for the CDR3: TGTGCCAGCAGTTTTGGTCTTCACTACGAGCAGTACTTC. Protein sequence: CASSFGLHYEQYF.